This T cell receptor beta chain is from a study of blood T cell repertoires in COVID-19 (TCRdb year 2020). For context, the study as a whole: Samples from collaborators originated in the United States, Italy and Spain and spanned both the acute and convalescent phases of COVID-19. The samples were drawn from the first 160 participants of the ongoing ImmuneRACE study and from 1,254 subjects provided by 6 global collaborators. A de-identified subject ID, COVID-19 status, age in years and sex were almost always included in the sample metadata. A freely available public database, intended as a resource for researchers studying the immune response to SARS-CoV-2, is where the repertoires were released. HLA class I and class II types, where available, came from metadata supplied by the sample provider rather than from assay-based typing. The prospective study material was composed of cDNA or gDNA derived from T cells, B-cell-depleted T cells, or PBMCs. Deeply sampled blood TCRbeta repertoires from subjects exposed to, actively infected with, or recovered from COVID-19 were included in the dataset.

Turning to this clone: Its antigen is not yet known. Base qualities are missing; no much larger clone stands one base away.

At one collaborating source in Seattle, patients were enrolled during active infection and were followed longitudinally through the course of disease. Each collaborating institution followed its own protocols to collect whole blood in K2EDTA tubes. For TCRbeta analysis, collaborator samples were shipped as frozen whole blood, as isolated PBMCs, or as DNA extracted from either sample type. The immunoSEQ Assay, a bias-controlled multiplex PCR, was used to amplify TCRbeta CDR3 regions from genomic DNA. Per the original workflow: The number of nucleated cells in each sample was estimated by amplification of reference gene primers within the assay. To quantify the absolute abundance of each unique TCRbeta CDR3 rearrangement, sequence reads were collapsed and filtered. For each sample, productive Simpson clonality was calculated as the square root of Simpson's diversity index across productive rearrangements. The clones in this table, taken by TCRdb from immuneACCESS, are in-frame only. Not every clone is retained; where verified, under half of the shortfall comes from an unresolved V gene, and the cause of the rest is unknown. The D gene and trimming were derived from the DNA, and the V and J assignments and clone size from that table. The sample table records about 160,000 clones; 85% to 90% of these occur just once. The ten biggest clones cover about 9.3% of the sample.

The germline V and J ends show losses of 2 bases and 0 bases respectively, and no gene match explains 4 bases of the junction. Looking up the germline V gene (reference sequence) yields CDR1 SGHNT and CDR2 YYREEE. The CDR3 numbers 15 residues from cysteine through phenylalanine. Just the 45-base CDR3 DNA is kept, in frame starting at base 1. General findings and caveats noted by the study authors: The quantity of clinical and demographic metadata differed by source and by participant and was supplied without curation.

The specimen sequenced was peripheral blood. The V gene is TRBV5-4 and the J gene is TRBJ1-1; a stretch of 7 junction bases matches TRBD1. This receptor was taken from a woman aged 65 to 85 with COVID-19, enrolled during active disease. The DNA reads as follows: TGTGCCAGCAGCTTCTGGACAGGACTGAACACTGAAGCTTTCTTT. This encodes CASSFWTGLNTEAFF.